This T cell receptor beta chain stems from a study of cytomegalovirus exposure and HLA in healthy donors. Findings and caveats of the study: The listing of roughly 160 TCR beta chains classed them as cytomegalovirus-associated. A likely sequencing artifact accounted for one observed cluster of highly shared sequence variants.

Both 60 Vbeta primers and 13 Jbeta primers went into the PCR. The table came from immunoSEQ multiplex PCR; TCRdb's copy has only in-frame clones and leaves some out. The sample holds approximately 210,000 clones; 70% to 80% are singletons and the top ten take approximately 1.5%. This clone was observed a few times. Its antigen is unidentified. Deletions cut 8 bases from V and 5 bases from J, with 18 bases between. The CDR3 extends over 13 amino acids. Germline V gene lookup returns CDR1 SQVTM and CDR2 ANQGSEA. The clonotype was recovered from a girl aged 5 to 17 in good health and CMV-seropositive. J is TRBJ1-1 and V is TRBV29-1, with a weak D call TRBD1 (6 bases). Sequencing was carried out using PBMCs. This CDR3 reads CSSPGGGETEAFF. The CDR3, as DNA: TGCAGCTCCCCTGGCGGGGGCGAGACTGAAGCTTTCTTT.